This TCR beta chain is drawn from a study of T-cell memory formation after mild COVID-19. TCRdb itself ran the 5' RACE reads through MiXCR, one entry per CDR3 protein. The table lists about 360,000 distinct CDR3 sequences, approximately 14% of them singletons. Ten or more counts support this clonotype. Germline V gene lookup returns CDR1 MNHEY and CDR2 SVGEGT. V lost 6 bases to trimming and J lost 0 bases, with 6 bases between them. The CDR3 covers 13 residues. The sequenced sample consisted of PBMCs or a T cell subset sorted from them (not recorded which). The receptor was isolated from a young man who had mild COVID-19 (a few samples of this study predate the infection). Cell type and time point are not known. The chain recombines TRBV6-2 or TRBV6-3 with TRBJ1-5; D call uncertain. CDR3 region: CASRTDSNQPQHF. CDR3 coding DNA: TGTGCCAGCAGGACCGATAGCAATCAGCCCCAGCATTTT.